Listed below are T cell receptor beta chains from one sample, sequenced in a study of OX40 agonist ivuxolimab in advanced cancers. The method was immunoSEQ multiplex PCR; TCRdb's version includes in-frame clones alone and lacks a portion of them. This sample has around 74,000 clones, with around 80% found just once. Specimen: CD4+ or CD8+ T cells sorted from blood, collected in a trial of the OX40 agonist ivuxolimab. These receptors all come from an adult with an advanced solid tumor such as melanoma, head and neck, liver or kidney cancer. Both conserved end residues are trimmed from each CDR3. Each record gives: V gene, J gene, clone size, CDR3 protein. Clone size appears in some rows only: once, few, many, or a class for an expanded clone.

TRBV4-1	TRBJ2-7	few	ASSQGEDPSYEQY
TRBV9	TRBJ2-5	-	ASSAMGSETQY
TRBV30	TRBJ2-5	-	AYTSGQETQY
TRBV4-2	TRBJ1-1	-	ASSQDQGWGTEAF
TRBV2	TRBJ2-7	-	ASSFTTSYEQY
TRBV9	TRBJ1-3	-	ASSVMNGNTIY
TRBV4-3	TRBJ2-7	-	ASSQDLPRPYEQY
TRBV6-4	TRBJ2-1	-	ASHPLGRGSLNEQF
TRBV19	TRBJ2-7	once	ASSFQERDREPYEQY
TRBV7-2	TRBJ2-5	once	ASSFQGAQETQY
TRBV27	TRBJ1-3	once	ASSRGWDSGNTIY
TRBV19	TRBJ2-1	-	ASSRDLLAYDSYNEQF
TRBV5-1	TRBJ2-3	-	ASMTGPSTDTQY
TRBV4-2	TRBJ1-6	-	ASSRDSDNSPLH
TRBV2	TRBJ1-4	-	ASRLGSANEKLF
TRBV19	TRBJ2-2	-	ASRERGQANTGELF
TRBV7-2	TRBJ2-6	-	ASSLVADSNVLT
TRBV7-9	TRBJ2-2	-	ASSLAATIHHTGELF
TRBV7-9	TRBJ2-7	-	ASSFRGTELWQY
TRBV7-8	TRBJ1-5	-	ASSSSPGTHQPQH
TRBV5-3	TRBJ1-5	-	ARSLSRQGVSQPQH
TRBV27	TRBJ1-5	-	ASSHQGEGRSFQPQH
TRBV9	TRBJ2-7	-	ASSVDPSPGVYEQY
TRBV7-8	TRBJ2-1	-	ASRKTGDPFNEQF
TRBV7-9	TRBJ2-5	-	ASSIGGVLETQY
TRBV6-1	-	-	ASATSSLTYEQY
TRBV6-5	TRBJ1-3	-	ASSQQSSGNTIY
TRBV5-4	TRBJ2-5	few	ASSDGTRGLSETQY